This T cell receptor (beta chain) was sequenced during a study of blood T cell repertoires in COVID-19 (dated by TCRdb to 2019 to 2021). Background on the whole study: Samples covering the acute and convalescent phases of COVID-19 were provided by collaborators in the United States, Italy and Spain. The prospective study material was composed of cDNA or gDNA derived from T cells, B-cell-depleted T cells, or PBMCs. Subjects who had been exposed to COVID-19, were actively infected with it, or had recovered from it provided the deeply sampled blood TCRbeta repertoires that made up the dataset. The repertoires were released in a freely available public database intended as a resource for research on the immune response to SARS-CoV-2. Samples were obtained from the ongoing ImmuneRACE study (first 160 participants) and from 1,200 or so subjects provided by 6 global collaborators. Nearly every sample came with metadata listing a de-identified subject ID, COVID-19 status, age in years and sex. Where available, HLA class I and class II types were taken from metadata supplied by the sample provider and were not determined by assay-based typing. Study-level results and caveats: The quantity of clinical and demographic metadata differed by source and by participant and was supplied without curation.

TCRbeta CDR3 regions were amplified from genomic DNA using the immunoSEQ Assay, a bias-controlled multiplex PCR. Under the source paper's analysis protocol: Within the assay, amplification of reference gene primers was used to estimate how many nucleated cells each sample contained. To quantify the absolute abundance of each unique TCRbeta CDR3 rearrangement, sequence reads were collapsed and filtered. For each sample, productive Simpson clonality was calculated as the square root of Simpson's diversity index over productive rearrangements. Imported from immuneACCESS, the table was reduced by TCRdb to in-frame sequences with V and J called. These copies leave out some clones; in studies compared against another copy, an unresolved V gene accounts for under half, and the cause of the remainder is not known. The DNA gave D and trimming, while V, J and clone size come from that table. This sample comprises some 400,000 clones, around 87% of them detected only once. The ten biggest clones cover 1.1% of the sample.

The V and J ends are trimmed by 4 bases and 2 bases, leaving 10 bases between them. CDR1 and CDR2, per the germline V gene, are SGHTA and FQGTGA. Taken from cysteine to phenylalanine, the CDR3 has 14 residues. The only DNA kept is the CDR3, 42 bases in frame from the first base. Enrolling through a virtual design, the prospective study's participants ranged in age from roughly 18 to 95 years and lived across about two dozen United States geographic areas. Cohort assignment in the prospective study relied on participant-reported clinical history from a screening survey and a study questionnaire. ImmuneRACE Cohort 3 recovered participants were defined by two consecutive negative NP/OP PCR tests, healthcare professional clearance, or symptom resolution. In the prospective study, whole blood, serum and a nasopharyngeal or oropharyngeal swab were collected from each participant by mobile phlebotomists. Participants in the prospective study had the option to provide additional blood draws and questionnaires over a roughly two-month period. Blood samples from the prospective study were shipped frozen or at room temperature prior to DNA extraction.

Concerning this clone: The antigen this receptor binds is unknown. No qualities accompany the bases; no much larger clone lies one base away.

Sequenced input: PBMCs or T cells enriched from blood (not recorded which). The rearranged segments are TRBV7-3 and TRBJ2-3, and TRBD2 may be the D gene, going by 6 matching bases. This sequence was found in a man younger than 40 who had recovered from COVID-19. The bases are TGTGCCAGCAGCTCTGGGACTCACACAGATACGCAGTATTTT. Translated, it gives CASSSGTHTDTQYF.